Below, 8 T cell receptor beta chains from the same sample are listed, as sequenced in a study of T cell responses to AZD1222 COVID-19 vaccine. The data were produced by immunoSEQ multiplex PCR, yet TCRdb's version contains in-frame clones alone and is incomplete. The table shows tens of thousands of clones, with approximately 90% occurring only once. The specimen was peripheral blood, collected on day 0 of AZD1222 vaccination. These receptors all come from an adult in good health.

This clone showed up just once. The gene calls are TRBV4-3 and TRBJ2-2, with 10 positions matching TRBD2. Germline CDR1 and CDR2: LGHNA and YSLEER. V lost 3 bases and J lost 4; bases outside the gene matches: 5. CDR3 length: 16 residues. DNA of the CDR3: TGCGCCAGCAGCCACAGCGGGGGGGCGTTCACCGGGGAGCTGTTTTTT. The encoded protein is CASSHSGGAFTGELFF.

The chain uses TRBV5-6 and TRBJ1-3; D remains unclear. CDR3 length: 14 amino acids. The V gene lost 2 bases and the J gene lost 0 bases, with 6 bases spanning the gap. CDR1 is SGHDT, CDR2 YYEEEE, per germline. The CDR3 loop is CASSLGISGNTIYF. The DNA for the CDR3 is TGTGCCAGCAGCTTAGGGATCTCTGGAAACACCATATATTTT.

CDR3 loop: CASSFGTANTEAFF. CDR3 sequence (DNA): TGTGCCAGCAGCTTCGGGACAGCGAACACTGAAGCTTTCTTT. The chain carries TRBV11-3 and TRBJ1-1; TRBD1 matches at 7 bases. Looked up from germline, CDR1 is SGHNT and CDR2 is YENEEA. V was clipped by 3 bases and J by 1 base; unmatched bases: 2. CDR3 size: 14 residues.

V usage is TRBV6-2 or TRBV6-3 and J usage is TRBJ2-7, with D uncertain. Looked up from germline, CDR1 is MNHEY and CDR2 is SVGEGT. The CDR3 covers 14 residues. V was trimmed by 4 bases and J by 3 bases, leaving 13 bases between them. The CDR3 bases are TGTGCCAGCAGTTTCCGGGCGGTGAACTACGAGCAGTACTTC. Amino acid sequence: CASSFRAVNYEQYF.

The chain combines TRBV3-1 (or the pseudogene TRBV3-2) with TRBJ1-1; no clear D gene. Germline V gene lookup returns CDR1 LGHDT and CDR2 YNNKEL (reference sequence). This CDR3 has 12 amino acids. The ends were cut back, 3 bases at V and 1 base at J, with 3 bases in the middle. The chain's CDR3 is CASSQGNTEAFF. CDR3 DNA sequence: TGTGCCAGCAGCCAGGGGAACACTGAAGCTTTCTTT.

V is TRBV27 and J is TRBJ2-7, with no clear D. V was cut by 5 bases and J by 0 bases, with 8 bases left in between. The CDR3 contains 13 residues. From germline, CDR1 is MNHEY and CDR2 SMNVEV (reference sequence). DNA of the CDR3: TGTGCCAGCAGTCGCGTAGGCTCCTACGAGCAGTACTTC. Translation gives CASSRVGSYEQYF.

This chain links TRBV5-4 with TRBJ1-2, with D hard to call. CDR1 and CDR2 from the germline V gene are SGHNT and YYREEE (reference sequence). V was shortened by 4 bases and J by 5 bases, with 18 bases between the two germline ends. The CDR3 has 15 residues. CDR3 in DNA: TGTGCCAGCAGCCCCCGTCAAGGGCGCCCGTATGGCTACACCTTC. It encodes CASSPRQGRPYGYTF.

In its sample, this clone was seen once. CDR3 nucleotides: TGTGCCTGGAGTGACGATTGGGGGGGCACAGATACGCAGTATTTT. Amino acids: CAWSDDWGGTDTQYF. This chain links TRBV30 with TRBJ2-3, with TRBD2 as a possible D gene (6 bases). This CDR3 is 15 amino acids long. Germline V CDR1 and CDR2: GTSNPN, SVGIG (reference sequence). V lost 1 base and J 1 base, leaving 12 bases between the germline ends.